This TCR beta chain was profiled in a study of shared clonotypes between healthy human individuals. Points from the study as a whole: A reduction in generation probabilities was seen for non-shared clonotypes relative to those shared by all four donors.

Libraries were prepared by immunoSEQ multiplex PCR; TCRdb keeps only in-frame clonotypes and omits some of them. The sample has 2 million to 2.5 million clones; almost 96% are singletons. Comment on this clone: Its antigen is unknown.

Caucasian adults living in Nashville, Tennessee, provided all samples. This CDR3 is 17 amino acids long. Between the trimmed V and J ends, which lost 1 base and 1 base, there was a span of 17 bases. CDR1 is SGHVS, CDR2 FQNEAQ, per germline. Sequencing was done on a sample of naive CD4+ T cells sorted from blood. The subset: CD45RA+ positively selected. V and J are TRBV7-8 and TRBJ2-7; D remains ambiguous. The clonotype was recovered from a man aged 18 to 29 in good health. The CDR3 reads CASSLEGFGQESYEQYF. CDR3 bases: TGTGCCAGCAGCTTAGAGGGTTTCGGGCAGGAATCCTACGAGCAGTACTTC.